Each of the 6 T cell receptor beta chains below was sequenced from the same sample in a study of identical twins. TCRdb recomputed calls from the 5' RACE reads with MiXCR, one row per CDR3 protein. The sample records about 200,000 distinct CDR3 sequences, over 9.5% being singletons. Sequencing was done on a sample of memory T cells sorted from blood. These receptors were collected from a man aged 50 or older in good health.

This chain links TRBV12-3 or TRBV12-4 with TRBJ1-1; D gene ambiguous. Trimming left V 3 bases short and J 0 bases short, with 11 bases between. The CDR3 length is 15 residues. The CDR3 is CASSLAGYMNTEAFF. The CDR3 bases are TGTGCCAGCAGTTTGGCGGGATACATGAACACTGAAGCTTTCTTT.

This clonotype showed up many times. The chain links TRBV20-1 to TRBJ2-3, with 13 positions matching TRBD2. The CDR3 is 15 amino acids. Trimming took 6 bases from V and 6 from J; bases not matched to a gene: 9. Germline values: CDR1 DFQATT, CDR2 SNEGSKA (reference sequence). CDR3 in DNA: TGCAGTGCCCTATCGATACTAGCGGGGGGGGATACGCAGTATTTT. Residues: CSALSILAGGDTQYF.

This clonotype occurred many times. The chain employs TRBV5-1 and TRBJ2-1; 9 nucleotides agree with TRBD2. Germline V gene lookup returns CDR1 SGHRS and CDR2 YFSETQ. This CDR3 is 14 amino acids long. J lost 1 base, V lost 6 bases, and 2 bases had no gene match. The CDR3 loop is CASTSGRSYNEQFF. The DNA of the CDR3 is TGCGCCAGCACCAGCGGGAGGTCCTACAATGAGCAGTTCTTC.

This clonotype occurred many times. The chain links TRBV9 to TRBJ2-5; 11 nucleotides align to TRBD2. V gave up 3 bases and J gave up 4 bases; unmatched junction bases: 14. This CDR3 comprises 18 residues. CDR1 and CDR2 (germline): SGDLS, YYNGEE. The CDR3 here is CASSGIGTSGRTGETQYF. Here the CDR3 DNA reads TGTGCCAGCAGCGGGATCGGGACTAGCGGTAGGACGGGAGAGACCCAGTACTTC.

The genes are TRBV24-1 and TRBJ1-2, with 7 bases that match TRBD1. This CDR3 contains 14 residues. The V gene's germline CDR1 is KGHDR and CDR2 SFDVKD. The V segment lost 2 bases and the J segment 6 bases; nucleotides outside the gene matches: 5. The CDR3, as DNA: TGTGCCACCAGTGATTCTCGGGACAGCGATGGCTACACCTTC. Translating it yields CATSDSRDSDGYTF.

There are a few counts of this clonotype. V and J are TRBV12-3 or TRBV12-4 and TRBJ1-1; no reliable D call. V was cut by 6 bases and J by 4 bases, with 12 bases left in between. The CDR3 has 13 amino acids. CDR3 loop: CASRLDGPTEAFF. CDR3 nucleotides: TGTGCCAGCAGATTGGACGGTCCCACTGAAGCTTTCTTT.